A selection of T cell receptor beta chains follows, all from one sample in a study of blood T cell repertoires in COVID-19. Data came from immunoSEQ multiplex PCR; TCRdb stores just in-frame clones and leaves some out. The table has around 140,000 clones, 84% seen once. The specimen sequenced was peripheral blood. The receptor set was obtained from an elderly woman with acute or convalescent COVID-19. Both conserved end residues are part of each CDR3.

TRBJ1-6 TRBV30 CAWSATAQGDSPLHF
TRBJ1-5 TRBV15 CATSRDPGRPQHF
TRBJ2-1 TRBV4-1 CASSHGGAGINEQFF
TRBJ2-7 TRBV6-2/TRBV6-3 CASSYERSFPLYF
TRBJ2-6 TRBV21-1 CASSKGVRAPSGANVLTF
TRBJ2-1 TRBV6-5 CASSSASGTYNEQFF
TRBJ2-5 TRBV7-2 CASSLGLAVDQETQYF
TRBJ1-3 TRBV5-1 CASSFDGTSSGNTIYF
TRBJ1-2 TRBV9 CASSGTGNYGYTF
TRBJ2-1 TRBV24-1 CATSDPDRSGEQFF
TRBJ2-3 TRBV7-2 CASSLGGQGGADTQYF
TRBJ2-7 TRBV4-1 CASSQERTGWDEQYF
TRBJ2-5 TRBV7-9 CASSLALDRLETQYF
TRBJ1-1 TRBV4-1 CASSQEGSTEAFF
TRBJ1-6 TRBV7-9 CASSWRTGDPYNSPLHF
TRBJ2-6 TRBV6-2/TRBV6-3 CASSPPDRGWDAGANVLTF
TRBJ2-1 TRBV19 CASSPRGSGRSYNEQFF
TRBJ2-3 TRBV11-3 CASSSGLAGGTDTQYF
TRBJ2-5 TRBV27 CASSLSPSGPQETQYF
TRBJ2-6 TRBV29-1 CSVEDAAVLSGANVLTF